The T cell receptor beta chain under discussion was sequenced for a study of early T cells in non-severe SARS-CoV-2 infection. At the level of the study: Alpha and beta chains were unpaired, from unsorted whole-blood bulk RNA.

This clonotype appeared a few times. TCRdb redid the calling of the 5' RACE reads with MiXCR, one entry per CDR3 protein. The sample lists more than 20,000 distinct CDR3 sequences; roughly 4.1% were seen once. CDR1 and CDR2 from the germline V gene are SQVTM and ANQGSEA. The CDR3 runs to 13 residues. The V end was cut by 7 bases, the J end by 5 bases, with 16 bases between. This chain links TRBV29-1 with TRBJ2-3, with a tentative D call TRBD2 (5 bases). This clonotype was sampled from an adult who was a healthcare worker with PCR-confirmed SARS-CoV-2 infection or an uninfected control (not recorded which). Sample: whole blood. The CDR3 DNA reads as TGCAGCGCTGACGGGAACGGGGAAGATACGCAGTATTTT. Residues: CSADGNGEDTQYF.